The subject of this entry is one T cell receptor beta chain. What it binds is not known. These data originate in a study of shared clonotypes between healthy human individuals. Study-wide results and caveats: Only blood was sampled; tissue repertoires likely differ.

This CDR3 comprises 15 residues. Sequenced by immunoSEQ multiplex PCR; TCRdb stores in-frame clones only, minus some. The sample has some 490,000 clones; around 85% are singletons. The sequence was collected from a middle-aged woman in good health. Some clones in this sample may be carry-over from other donors' samples. This rearrangement joins TRBV21-1 to TRBJ1-1; the table calls TRBD1, which could not be checked here. TRBV21-1 is noted as a pseudogene. Sequencing was performed on PBMCs. CDR3 DNA: TGTGCCAGCAGCAGACGGGACAGGGGCGCCCCTATGGCTTTCTTT. Translation gives CASSRRDRGAPMAFF.